Listed below are T cell receptor beta chains from one sample, sequenced in a study of Graves' ophthalmopathy and Graves' hyperthyroidism. TCRdb analysed the multiplex PCR reads with MiXCR anew, one entry per CDR3 protein. Of 500,000 to 600,000 distinct CDR3 sequences in the sample, roughly 40% are singletons; the top ten hold roughly 4%. Sequencing was performed on peripheral blood or thyroid tissue (not recorded which). The receptors were gathered from an adult man with Graves' hyperthyroidism. Both conserved end residues are part of each CDR3. D genes are given only for firm matches. Clone size is not always given. Where it is, it says once, few, many or a class for expanded clones.

V	J	size	D	CDR3	DNA
TRBV10-1	TRBJ2-2	NA	TRBD2	CASSPYGTSGNTGELFF	TGCGCCAGCAGTCCTTATGGGACTAGCGGGAACACCGGGGAGCTGTTTTTT
TRBV12-3/TRBV12-4	TRBJ2-2	many	TRBD1	CASSLTGTGELFF	TGTGCCAGCAGTCTGACAGGGACCGGGGAGCTGTTTTTT
TRBV7-9	TRBJ2-2	NA	NA	CASSNRGNTGELFF	TGTGCCAGCAGCAATAGGGGGAACACCGGGGAGCTGTTTTTT
TRBV15	TRBJ1-6	NA	TRBD1	CATSSPKGGTANSPLHF	TGTGCCACCAGCAGCCCGAAAGGCGGGACAGCTAATTCACCCCTCCACTTT
TRBV12-3/TRBV12-4	TRBJ2-5	many	NA	CASRPTAQETQYF	TGTGCCAGCAGACCGACTGCTCAAGAGACCCAGTACTTC
TRBV6-6	TRBJ2-7	many	TRBD1	CASSFDRVQQYF	TGTGCCAGCAGTTTCGACAGGGTGCAGCAGTACTTC
TRBV20-1	TRBJ1-6	many	NA	CSARRAGANSPLHF	TGCAGTGCTAGAAGGGCAGGGGCTAATTCACCCCTCCACTTT
TRBV7-9	TRBJ2-7	NA	TRBD1	CASSGRDRLPYEQYF	TGTGCCAGCAGTGGCCGGGACAGACTCCCCTACGAGCAGTACTTC
TRBV29-1	TRBJ2-6	NA	NA	CSAATGSGANVLTF	TGCAGCGCCGCGACGGGCTCTGGGGCCAACGTCCTGACTTTC
TRBV11-3	TRBJ2-7	many	NA	CASSLSGTVSYEQYF	TGTGCCAGCAGCTTAAGTGGGACGGTCTCCTACGAGCAGTACTTC
TRBV2	TRBJ2-6	NA	NA	CASIPGGTGANVLTF	TGTGCCAGCATACCAGGGGGGACCGGGGCCAACGTCCTGACTTTC
TRBV29-1	TRBJ2-7	NA	NA	CSVHRQRSYEQYF	TGCAGCGTACACCGGCAGAGAAGCTACGAGCAGTACTTC
TRBV12-5	TRBJ2-5	many	NA	CASGGIWRGETQYF	TGTGCTAGTGGCGGCATTTGGAGGGGGGAGACCCAGTACTTC
TRBV19	TRBJ2-1	NA	TRBD2	CASSSYSGSSLDEQFF	TGTGCCAGTAGTTCCTATAGCGGGAGTAGTCTCGATGAGCAGTTCTTC
TRBV7-8	TRBJ1-5	many	TRBD1	CASSLERTGANQPQHF	TGTGCCAGCAGCTTAGAGAGAACAGGGGCCAATCAGCCCCAGCATTTT
TRBV5-6	TRBJ2-5	NA	NA	CASSPGVEGMQETQYF	TGTGCCAGCTCGCCGGGGGTGGAGGGGATGCAAGAGACCCAGTACTTC
TRBV15	TRBJ2-2	many	NA	CATSYSRDTGNTGELFF	TGTGCCACCAGCTACTCCCGGGACACCGGGAACACCGGGGAGCTGTTTTTT
TRBV20-1	TRBJ2-7	NA	TRBD2	CSANQGGAPGRYEQYF	TGCAGTGCTAACCAGGGAGGGGCCCCGGGACGCTACGAGCAGTACTTC
TRBV7-9	TRBJ1-4	few	TRBD1	CAGSLARIRDREINEKLFF	TGTGCCGGCAGCTTAGCGCGAATCCGGGACAGGGAGATTAATGAAAAACTGTTTTTT
TRBV10-3	TRBJ1-3	NA	TRBD1	CAISGGGGASGNTIYF	TGTGCCATCAGTGGAGGAGGGGGCGCCTCTGGAAACACCATATATTTT
TRBV7-2	TRBJ1-1	NA	TRBD1	CASSPGQGAFRNTEAFF	TGTGCCAGCTCGCCCGGACAGGGGGCATTCAGGAACACTGAAGCTTTCTTT
TRBV2	TRBJ1-5	NA	TRBD1	CASRGQGFQPQHF	TGTGCCAGCAGAGGACAGGGATTTCAGCCCCAGCATTTT
TRBV28	TRBJ1-2	many	NA	CASRPTHGTGFYGYTF	TGTGCCAGCAGGCCGACCCACGGGACGGGATTCTATGGCTACACCTTC
TRBV10-1	TRBJ2-3	few	NA	CASSPLGGLHTDTQYF	TGCGCCAGCAGTCCGCTCGGGGGATTGCACACAGATACGCAGTATTTT
TRBV7-9	TRBJ1-1	many	NA	CASSDRSRMNTEAFF	TGTGCCAGCAGCGACAGGTCGAGGATGAACACTGAAGCTTTCTTT
TRBV9	TRBJ2-1	NA	TRBD2	CASSVLAGFEQFF	TGTGCCAGCAGCGTACTAGCGGGATTTGAGCAGTTCTTC
TRBV6-1	TRBJ2-7	few	NA	CASSIGRKQYF	TGTGCCAGCAGTATAGGACGTAAGCAGTACTTC
TRBV20-1	TRBJ2-7	many	TRBD2	CSAREPLAGGIEQYF	TGCAGTGCTAGAGAACCCCTAGCGGGAGGTATCGAGCAGTACTTC
TRBV4-1	TRBJ1-1	NA	TRBD1	CASSLRDRENTEAFF	TGCGCCAGCAGCCTCAGGGACAGAGAAAACACTGAAGCTTTCTTT